This T cell receptor beta chain appears in the sequencing data of a study of control samples from healthy donors and cancer patients. Assay: immunoSEQ multiplex PCR; the TCRdb copy retains only in-frame clones and omits some. The sample holds 150,000 or so clones, over 85% seen once. The specimen sequenced was blood. The receptor comes from a man younger than 35 in good health.

CDR3 coding DNA: TGTGCCAGTAGTATCCCTCCAGGGGAGGGCACTCAGCCCCAGCATTTT. Encoded protein: CASSIPPGEGTQPQHF. The chain recombines TRBV19 with TRBJ1-5, with TRBD1 as a possible D gene (6 bases). This CDR3 contains 16 residues. Trimming stripped 3 bases from V and 6 bases from J, with 18 bases between. CDR1 and CDR2 (germline): LNHDA, SQIVND (reference sequence).